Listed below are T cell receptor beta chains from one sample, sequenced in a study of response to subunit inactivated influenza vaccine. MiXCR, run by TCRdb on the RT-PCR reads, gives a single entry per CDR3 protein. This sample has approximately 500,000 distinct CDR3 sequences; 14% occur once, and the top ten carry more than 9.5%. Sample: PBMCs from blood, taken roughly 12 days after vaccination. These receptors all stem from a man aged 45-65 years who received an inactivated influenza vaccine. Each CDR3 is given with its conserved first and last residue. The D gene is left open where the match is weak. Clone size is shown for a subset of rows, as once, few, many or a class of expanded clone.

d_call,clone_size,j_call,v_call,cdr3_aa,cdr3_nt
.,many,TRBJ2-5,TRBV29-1,CSVDLQETQYF,TGCAGCGTTGACCTACAAGAGACCCAGTACTTC
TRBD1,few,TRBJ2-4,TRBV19,CASTGQGAWNIQYF,TGTGCCAGTACAGGACAGGGGGCGTGGAACATTCAGTACTTC
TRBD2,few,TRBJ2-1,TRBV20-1,CSAWLFALAGDEQFF,TGCAGTGCTTGGCTCTTTGCCCTAGCGGGAGATGAGCAGTTCTTC
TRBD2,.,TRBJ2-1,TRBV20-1,CSAREASGLRNEQFF,TGCAGTGCTAGAGAGGCTAGCGGGCTTCGGAATGAGCAGTTCTTC
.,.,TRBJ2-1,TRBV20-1,CSARPSTSSEQFF,TGCAGTGCTAGACCATCCACTAGCTCTGAGCAGTTCTTC
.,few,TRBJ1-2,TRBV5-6,CASSLPGTEYGYTF,TGTGCCAGCAGCTTGCCCGGGACCGAGTATGGCTACACCTTC
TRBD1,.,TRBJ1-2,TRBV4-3,CASSQENRGDYGYTF,TGCGCCAGCAGCCAAGAGAACAGGGGGGACTATGGCTACACCTTC
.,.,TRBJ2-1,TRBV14,CASSQDTGYSYNEQFF,TGTGCCAGCAGCCAGGATACAGGGTATTCCTACAATGAGCAGTTCTTC
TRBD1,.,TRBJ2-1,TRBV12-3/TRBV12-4,CASSLEGTGDHEQFF,TGTGCCAGCAGTTTGGAGGGGACAGGGGATCATGAGCAGTTCTTC
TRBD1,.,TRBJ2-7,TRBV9,CASSVGGQGTYEQYF,TGTGCCAGCAGCGTAGGGGGACAGGGGACCTACGAGCAGTACTTC